The 9 T cell receptor beta chains below come from one sample, sequenced in a study of T cell changes during pregnancy in multiple sclerosis. The data were produced by immunoSEQ multiplex PCR, yet TCRdb's version contains in-frame clones alone and is incomplete. The data contain tens of thousands of clones, 80% to 95% of them singletons. The specimen was CD8+ T cells from peripheral blood mononuclear cells, collected in the third trimester of pregnancy. The receptors were sampled from a female donor with multiple sclerosis, enrolled in a pregnancy study.

The chain couples TRBV18 to TRBJ2-7; maybe TRBD2 (6 bases). CDR3 length equals 17 residues. In germline, CDR1 is KGHSH, CDR2 LQKENI. With 2 bases removed from V and 5 bases from J, the gap between germline ends came to 22 bases. This chain's CDR3 is CASSPWGDSGRVDEQYF. In DNA form, the CDR3 reads TGTGCCAGCTCACCATGGGGGGACTCAGGCCGAGTGGACGAGCAGTACTTC.

This clone was recorded once. The V and J genes are TRBV9 and TRBJ2-1; 7 positions agree with TRBD2. CDR3 length: 17 amino acids. Looked up from germline, CDR1 is SGDLS and CDR2 is YYNGEE. The V and J ends lost 0 bases and 7 bases, in that order; junction bases with no gene match: 13. CDR3 region: CASSVEPAAGDGNEQFF. The CDR3 DNA reads TGTGCCAGCAGCGTAGAGCCGGCGGCGGGAGATGGGAATGAGCAGTTCTTC.

V gene TRBV7-9 combines with J gene TRBJ1-1; 9 bases agree with TRBD1. CDR3 length: 13 amino acids. The J segment lost 11 bases and the V segment lost 3 bases, leaving 7 bases of the junction unmatched. Per germline, CDR1 SEHNR and CDR2 FQNEAQ (reference sequence). The chain's CDR3 is CASSLLGTGRAFF. In DNA form, the CDR3 reads TGTGCCAGCAGCTTGCTTGGGACAGGGAGGGCTTTCTTT.

The chain joins TRBV9 to TRBJ1-2, with D tentatively TRBD1 (6 bases). CDR1 SGDLS and CDR2 YYNGEE come from the germline V gene. This CDR3 has 12 amino acids. Trimming left V 3 bases short and J 8 bases short, with 11 bases between. CDR3 loop: CASSDRVSGYTF. The CDR3 DNA reads TGTGCCAGCAGCGACAGGGTAAGCGGCTACACCTTC.

The V and J genes are TRBV27 and TRBJ2-3; 11 bases match TRBD2. CDR3 size: 16 residues. Trimming took 6 bases from V and 2 from J; bases not matched to a gene: 7. Germline values: CDR1 MNHEY, CDR2 SMNVEV (reference sequence). The CDR3 protein is CASSSRLAGLTDTQYF. The CDR3 DNA reads TGTGCCAGCAGCTCGAGACTAGCGGGGCTCACAGATACGCAGTATTTT.

This sequence joins TRBV14 and TRBJ2-3; TRBD2 matches 13 bases. After removal of 3 bases from V and 0 bases from J, the junction contained 6 bases not matched to a gene. Per the germline V gene, CDR1 is SGHDN and CDR2 is FVKESK. This CDR3 region has 18 residues. CDR3 DNA sequence: TGTGCCAGCAGCCACGGACTAGCGGGAGCTTGGAGCACAGATACGCAGTATTTT. This codes for CASSHGLAGAWSTDTQYF.

J is TRBJ1-6 and V is TRBV6-1; a weak D match, TRBD1 (5 bases). V was trimmed by 7 bases and J by 4 bases, leaving 14 bases between them. The CDR3 sequence is 15 residues long. Germline V gives CDR1 MNHNS, CDR2 SASEGT. CDR3 DNA sequence: TGTGCCAGCATTGCAGGGATAGGGTATAATTCACCCCTCCACTTT. Translated: CASIAGIGYNSPLHF.

This sequence joins TRBV11-2 and TRBJ2-1; D gene ambiguous. The CDR3 has 11 amino acids. CDR1 is SGHAT and CDR2 is FQNNGV in the germline V gene. V gave up 5 bases and J gave up 5 bases, with 4 bases separating them. This CDR3 is CASSRNNEQFF. The CDR3 nucleotides read TGTGCCAGCAGCCGTAACAATGAGCAGTTCTTC.

The CDR3 DNA reads as TGTGCCAGCAGTGGGACAGGCATGGGTGGCTACACCTTC. Translation: CASSGTGMGGYTF. The J gene is TRBJ1-2, the V gene TRBV6-4, with 7 nucleotides matching TRBD1. V shed 4 bases, J shed 7 bases, and the junction held 6 bases outside the gene matches. Germline assignment: CDR1 MRHNA and CDR2 SNTAGT. This CDR3 comprises 13 residues.